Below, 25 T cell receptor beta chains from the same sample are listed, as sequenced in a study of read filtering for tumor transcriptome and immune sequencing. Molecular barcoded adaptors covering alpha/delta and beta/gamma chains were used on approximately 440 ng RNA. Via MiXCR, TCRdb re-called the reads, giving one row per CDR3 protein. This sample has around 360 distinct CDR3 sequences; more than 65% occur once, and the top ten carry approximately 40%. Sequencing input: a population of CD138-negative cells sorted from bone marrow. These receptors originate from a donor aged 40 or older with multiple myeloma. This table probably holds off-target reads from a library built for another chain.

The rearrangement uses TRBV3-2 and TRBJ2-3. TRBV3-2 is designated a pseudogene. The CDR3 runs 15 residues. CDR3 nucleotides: TGTGCCAGCAGCCAAGATCACGTTCCGGCAGATACGCAGTATTTT. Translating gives CASSQDHVPADTQYF.

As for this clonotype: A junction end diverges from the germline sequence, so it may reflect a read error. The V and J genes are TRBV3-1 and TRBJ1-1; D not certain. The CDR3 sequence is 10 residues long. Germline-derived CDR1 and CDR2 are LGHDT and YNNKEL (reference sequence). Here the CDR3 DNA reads TGTGTCAGCAGCCCCAGAGAAGCTTTCTTT. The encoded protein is CVSSPREAFF.

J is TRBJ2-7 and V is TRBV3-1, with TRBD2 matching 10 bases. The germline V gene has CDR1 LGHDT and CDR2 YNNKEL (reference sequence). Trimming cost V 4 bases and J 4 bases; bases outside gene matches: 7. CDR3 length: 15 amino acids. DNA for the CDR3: TGTGCCAGCAGCCGACAACGAGCGGGAGGGTACGAGCAGTACTTC. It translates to CASSRQRAGGYEQYF.

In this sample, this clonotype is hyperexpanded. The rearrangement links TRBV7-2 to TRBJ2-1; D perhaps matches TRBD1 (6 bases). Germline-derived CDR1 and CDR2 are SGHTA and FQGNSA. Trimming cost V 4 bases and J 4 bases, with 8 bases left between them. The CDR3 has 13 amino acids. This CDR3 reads CASSWDIYNEQFF. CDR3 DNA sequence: TGTGCCAGCAGCTGGGACATTTACAATGAGCAGTTCTTC. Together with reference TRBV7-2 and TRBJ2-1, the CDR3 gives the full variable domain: GAGVSQSPSNKVTEKGKDVELRCDPISGHTALYWYRQSLGQGLEFLIYFQGNSAPDKSGLPSDRFSAERTGGSVSTLTIQRTQQEDSAVYLCASSWDIYNEQFFGPGTRLTVL.

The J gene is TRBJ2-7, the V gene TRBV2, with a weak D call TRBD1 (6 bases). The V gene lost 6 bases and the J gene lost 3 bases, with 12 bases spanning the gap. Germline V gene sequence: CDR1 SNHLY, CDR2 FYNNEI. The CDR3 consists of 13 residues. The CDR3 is CASRSRGYYEQYF. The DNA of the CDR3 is TGTGCCAGCAGAAGCAGGGGATACTACGAGCAGTACTTC.

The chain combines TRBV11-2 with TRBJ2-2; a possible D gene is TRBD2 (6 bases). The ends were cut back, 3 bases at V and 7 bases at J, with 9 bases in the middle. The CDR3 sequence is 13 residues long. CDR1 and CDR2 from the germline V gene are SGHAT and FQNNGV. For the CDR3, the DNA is TGTGCCAGCAGCTTGTCTAGCGTCGGGGAGCTGTTTTTT. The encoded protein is CASSLSSVGELFF.

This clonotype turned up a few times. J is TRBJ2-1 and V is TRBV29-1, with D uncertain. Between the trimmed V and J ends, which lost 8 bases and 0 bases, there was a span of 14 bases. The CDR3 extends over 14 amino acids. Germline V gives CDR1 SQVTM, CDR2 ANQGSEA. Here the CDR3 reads CSPWTQSSYNEQFF. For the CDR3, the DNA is TGCAGCCCGTGGACCCAGAGCTCCTACAATGAGCAGTTCTTC.

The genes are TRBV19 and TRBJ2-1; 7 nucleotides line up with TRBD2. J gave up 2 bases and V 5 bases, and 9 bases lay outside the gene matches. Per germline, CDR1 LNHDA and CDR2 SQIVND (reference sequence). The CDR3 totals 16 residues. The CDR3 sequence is CASSPLAGATYNEQFF. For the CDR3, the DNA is TGTGCCAGTAGTCCCCTCGCGGGAGCAACCTACAATGAGCAGTTCTTC.

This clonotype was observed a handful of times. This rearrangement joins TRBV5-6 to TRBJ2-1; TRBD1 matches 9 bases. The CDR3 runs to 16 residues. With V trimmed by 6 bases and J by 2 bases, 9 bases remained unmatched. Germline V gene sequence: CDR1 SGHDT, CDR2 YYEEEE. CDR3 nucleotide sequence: TGTGCCAGCACCACGACAGGGGGTCCCCCCTACAATGAGCAGTTCTTC. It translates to CASTTTGGPPYNEQFF.

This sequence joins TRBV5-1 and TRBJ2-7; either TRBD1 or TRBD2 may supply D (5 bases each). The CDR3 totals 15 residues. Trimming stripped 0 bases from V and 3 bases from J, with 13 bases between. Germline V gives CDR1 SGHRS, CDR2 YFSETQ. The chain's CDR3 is CASSLAGTKIYEQYF. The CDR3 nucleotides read TGCGCCAGCAGCTTGGCGGGGACCAAAATCTACGAGCAGTACTTC.

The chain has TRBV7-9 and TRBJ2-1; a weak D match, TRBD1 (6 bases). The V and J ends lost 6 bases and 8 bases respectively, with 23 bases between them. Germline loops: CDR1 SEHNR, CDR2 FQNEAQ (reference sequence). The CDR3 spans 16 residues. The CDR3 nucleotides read TGTGCCAGCAGTTTCGGGCGCACAGGGTTTGGGGATGAGCAGTTCTTC. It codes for CASSFGRTGFGDEQFF. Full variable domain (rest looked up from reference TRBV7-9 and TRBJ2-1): DTGVSQNPRHKITKRGQNVTFRCDPISEHNRLYWYRQTLGQGPEFLTYFQNEAQLEKSRLLSDRFSAERPKGSFSTLEIQRTEQGDSAMYLCASSFGRTGFGDEQFFGPGTRLTVL.

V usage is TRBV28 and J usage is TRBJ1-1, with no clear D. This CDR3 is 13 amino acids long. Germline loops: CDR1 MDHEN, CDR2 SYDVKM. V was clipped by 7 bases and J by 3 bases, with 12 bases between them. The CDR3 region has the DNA TGTGCCAGCACCGAGGACGGGGACACTGAAGCTTTCTTT. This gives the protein CASTEDGDTEAFF.

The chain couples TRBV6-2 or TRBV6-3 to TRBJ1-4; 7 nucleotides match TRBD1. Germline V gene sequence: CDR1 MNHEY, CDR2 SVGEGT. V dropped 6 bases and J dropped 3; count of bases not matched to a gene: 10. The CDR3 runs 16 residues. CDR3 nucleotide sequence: TGTGCCAGCAGGCCGGGACAGAGCAGAGCTAATGAAAAACTGTTTTTT. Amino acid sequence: CASRPGQSRANEKLFF.

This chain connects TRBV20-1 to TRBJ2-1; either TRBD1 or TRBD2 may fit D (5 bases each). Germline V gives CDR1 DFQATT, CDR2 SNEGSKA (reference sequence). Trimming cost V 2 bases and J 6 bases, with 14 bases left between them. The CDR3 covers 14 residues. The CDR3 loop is CSARLVTGRNEQFF. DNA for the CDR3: TGCAGTGCTAGACTCGTGACGGGACGCAATGAGCAGTTCTTC.

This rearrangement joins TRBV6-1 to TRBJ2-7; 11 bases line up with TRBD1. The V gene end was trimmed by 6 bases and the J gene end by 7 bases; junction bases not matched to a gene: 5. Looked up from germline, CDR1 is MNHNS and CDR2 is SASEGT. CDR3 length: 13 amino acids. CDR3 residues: CASRDRGPYEQYF. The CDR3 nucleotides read TGTGCCAGCAGGGACAGGGGGCCGTATGAGCAGTACTTC.

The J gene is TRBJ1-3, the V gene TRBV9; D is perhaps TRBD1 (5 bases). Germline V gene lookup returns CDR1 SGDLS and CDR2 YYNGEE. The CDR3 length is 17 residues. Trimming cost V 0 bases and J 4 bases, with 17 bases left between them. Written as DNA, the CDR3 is TGTGCCAGCAGCGTAGGGGCCTCGACAGTCATCGGAAACACCATATATTTT. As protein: CASSVGASTVIGNTIYF.

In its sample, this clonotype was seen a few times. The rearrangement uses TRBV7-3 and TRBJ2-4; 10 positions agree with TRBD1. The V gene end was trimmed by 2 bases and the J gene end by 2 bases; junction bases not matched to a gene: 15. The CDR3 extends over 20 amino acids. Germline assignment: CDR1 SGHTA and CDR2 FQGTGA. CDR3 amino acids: CASSLLSFIRDRGSKNIQYF. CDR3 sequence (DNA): TGTGCCAGCAGCTTACTTAGTTTTATCCGGGACAGGGGATCCAAAAACATTCAGTACTTC.

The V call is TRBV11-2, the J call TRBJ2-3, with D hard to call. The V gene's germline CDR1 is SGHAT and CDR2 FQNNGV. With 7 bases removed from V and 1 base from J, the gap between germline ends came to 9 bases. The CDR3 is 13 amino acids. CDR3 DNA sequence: TGTGCCAGCACCGTAGACTGCACAGATACGCAGTATTTT. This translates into CASTVDCTDTQYF. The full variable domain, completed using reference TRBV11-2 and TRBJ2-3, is EAGVAQSPRYKIIEKRQSVAFWCNPISGHATLYWYQQILGQGPKLLIQFQNNGVVDDSQLPKDRFSAERLKGVDSTLKIQPAKLEDSAVYLCASTVDCTDTQYFGPGTRLTVL.

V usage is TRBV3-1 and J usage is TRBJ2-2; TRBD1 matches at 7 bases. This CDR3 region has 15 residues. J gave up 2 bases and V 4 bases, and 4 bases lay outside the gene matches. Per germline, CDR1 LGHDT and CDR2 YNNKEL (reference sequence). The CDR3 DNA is TGTGCCAGCAGCCTTGGGACAGCAAACACCGGGGAGCTGTTTTTT. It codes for CASSLGTANTGELFF.

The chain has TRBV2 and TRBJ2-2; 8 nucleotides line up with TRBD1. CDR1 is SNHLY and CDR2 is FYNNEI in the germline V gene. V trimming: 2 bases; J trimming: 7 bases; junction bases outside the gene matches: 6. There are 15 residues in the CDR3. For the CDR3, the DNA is TGTGCCAGCAGTGAACAGGGGGCGATCGGCGGGGAGCTGTTTTTT. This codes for CASSEQGAIGGELFF. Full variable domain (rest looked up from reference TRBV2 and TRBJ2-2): EPEVTQTPSHQVTQMGQEVILRCVPISNHLYFYWYRQILGQKVEFLVSFYNNEISEKSEIFDDQFSVERPDGSNFTLKIRSTKLEDSAMYFCASSEQGAIGGELFFGEGSRLTVL.

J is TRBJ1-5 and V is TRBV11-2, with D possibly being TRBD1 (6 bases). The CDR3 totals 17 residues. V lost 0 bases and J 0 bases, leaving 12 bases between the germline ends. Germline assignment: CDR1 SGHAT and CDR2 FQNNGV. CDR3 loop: CASSLEDSILSNQPQHF. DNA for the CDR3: TGTGCCAGCAGCTTAGAGGACAGCATCCTTAGCAATCAGCCCCAGCATTTT.

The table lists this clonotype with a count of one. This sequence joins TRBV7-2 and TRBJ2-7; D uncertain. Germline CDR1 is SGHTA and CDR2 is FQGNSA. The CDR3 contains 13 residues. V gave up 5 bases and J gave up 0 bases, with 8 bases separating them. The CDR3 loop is CASSRTASYEQYF. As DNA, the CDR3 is TGTGCCAGCAGCCGCACCGCCTCCTACGAGCAGTACTTC.

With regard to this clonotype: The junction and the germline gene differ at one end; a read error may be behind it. This CDR3 is CAGSLIGRADTQYF. In nucleotides, the CDR3 is TGTGCCGGCAGCTTAATCGGGAGGGCCGATACGCAGTATTTT. The gene calls are TRBV7-3 and TRBJ2-3; 8 nucleotides line up with TRBD2. This CDR3 has 14 residues. The germline gives CDR1 SGHTA, CDR2 FQGTGA.

The chain's CDR3 is CASSPRDSSYNEQFF. In DNA, the CDR3 is TGTGCCAGCTCACCCCGGGACAGCTCCTACAATGAGCAGTTCTTC. V gene TRBV18 combines with J gene TRBJ2-1; the match to TRBD1 covers 7 bases. CDR1 and CDR2 from the germline V gene are KGHSH and LQKENI. The CDR3 length is 15 residues. The trim removed 3 bases at V and 0 bases at J, leaving 2 bases unmatched.

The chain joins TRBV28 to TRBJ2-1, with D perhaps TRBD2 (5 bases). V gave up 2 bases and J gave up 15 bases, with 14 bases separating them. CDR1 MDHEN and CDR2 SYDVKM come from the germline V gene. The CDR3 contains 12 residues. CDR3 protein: CASSLGHRGGFF. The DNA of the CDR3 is TGTGCCAGCAGTTTAGGCCACCGTGGAGGGTTCTTC.